Listed below are T cell receptor beta chains from one sample, sequenced in a study of T cells in Graves' hyperthyroidism and ophthalmopathy. TCRdb recomputed calls from the multiplex PCR reads with MiXCR, one row per CDR3 protein. The sample includes about 300,000 distinct CDR3 sequences, roughly 19% of them seen just once. Sequencing input: blood. These receptors originate from a man aged 50 to 59 with Graves' ophthalmopathy. The CDR3 runs from the conserved cysteine through the conserved F or W. D genes are given only for firm matches. Not all rows give a size; the values are once, few, many and, for expanded clones, a class.

cdr3_nt cdr3_aa j_call d_call clone_size v_call
TGTGCCAGCAGGAAGGACCCACGCGGAGGCTACACCTTC CASRKDPRGGYTF TRBJ1-2 - many TRBV28
TGTGCCAGCAGCCAAGGCTCAGGGGGCTATGAGCAGTTCTTC CASSQGSGGYEQFF TRBJ2-1 TRBD1 many TRBV3-1
TGTGCCAGCAGTGAACAGGGGCTGTCTACTCGCGAGCAGTACTTC CASSEQGLSTREQYF TRBJ2-7 TRBD1 - TRBV11-2
TGTGCCAGCAGTATCATCCGGGGATTAAGTACGCAGTATTTT CASSIIRGLSTQYF TRBJ2-3 - - TRBV28
TGTGCCAGCAGAGACGAGACGGGGGACCAAGAGACCCAGTACTTC CASRDETGDQETQYF TRBJ2-5 - - TRBV12-3/TRBV12-4
TGCGCCAGCAGCCTCACTCCGGGACAGGGTGGAGATACGCAGTATTTT CASSLTPGQGGDTQYF TRBJ2-3 TRBD1 many TRBV5-1
TGTGCCAGCAGCCCAGACGGGACTCAAAACCCCGGGGAGCTGTTTTTT CASSPDGTQNPGELFF TRBJ2-2 - few TRBV9
TGTGCCAGCAGCGTAGGACTAGCGGGATGGAACACCGGGGAGCTGTTTTTT CASSVGLAGWNTGELFF TRBJ2-2 TRBD2 once TRBV9
TGTGCCAGCAGCTTTGACCTAGAAAAACTGTTTTTT CASSFDLEKLFF TRBJ1-4 - - TRBV7-9
TGTGCCAGCAGTTTCCAAGCGGGAGGTGTCAGGCACGAGCAGTACTTC CASSFQAGGVRHEQYF TRBJ2-7 TRBD2 - TRBV28
TGTGCCACAACCCCTTTGCGGGAGTATGCCTACGAGCAGTACTTC CATTPLREYAYEQYF TRBJ2-7 TRBD2 - TRBV24-1
TGTGCCAGCAGTGACAGGGGAAGCACAGATACGCAGTATTTT CASSDRGSTDTQYF TRBJ2-3 - many TRBV6-4
TGCGCCAGCAGCTTGGAGCGGCAATACGAGCAGTACTTC CASSLERQYEQYF TRBJ2-7 - many TRBV5-1
TGCAGTGCTAGAGGGGCTAGCGGGAGTAAAGAGCAGTACTTC CSARGASGSKEQYF TRBJ2-7 TRBD2 many TRBV20-1
TGTGCCAGCAGTGAACGGTCCCTCCACTTT CASSERSLHF TRBJ1-6 - - TRBV6-1
TGTGCCAGCAGTGAACGGACAGGCAATCAGCCCCAGCATTTT CASSERTGNQPQHF TRBJ1-5 - many TRBV2
TGTGCCAGTAGACCGGGGCGTGCCGGGGAGCTGTTTTTT CASRPGRAGELFF TRBJ2-2 - few TRBV19
TGTGCCAGCAGTATTATGACTAGCGGGGGTGAGCAGTTCTTC CASSIMTSGGEQFF TRBJ2-1 TRBD2 many TRBV12-3/TRBV12-4
TGTGCCAGCAGAAAATTAACAGGGGACAATGAGCAGTTCTTC CASRKLTGDNEQFF TRBJ2-1 TRBD1 - TRBV5-4
TGTGCCAGCTCACCGGGACAGGGTTTGGGTTACGAGCAGTACTTC CASSPGQGLGYEQYF TRBJ2-7 TRBD1 many TRBV18
TGTGCCAGCAGCCAAGCCAGGTCCTACGAGCAGTACTTC CASSQARSYEQYF TRBJ2-7 - many TRBV7-8
TGTGCCAGCAGCTTGGGGACTACTAGCACAGATACGCAGTATTTT CASSLGTTSTDTQYF TRBJ2-3 TRBD2 many TRBV11-1
TGTGCCAGCAGCGTAGGCCCAGGGGGTGACTCCTACGAGCAGTACTTC CASSVGPGGDSYEQYF TRBJ2-7 TRBD1 few TRBV9
TGTGCCAGCAGCTCACGAGGGGGGAGCTCCTACAATGAGCAGTTCTTC CASSSRGGSSYNEQFF TRBJ2-1 - - TRBV9
TGTGCCACCTGGGGTCTGAGACAAAAATATAGCAATCAGCCCCAGCATTTT CATWGLRQKYSNQPQHF TRBJ1-5 - - TRBV28
TGCGCCAGCAGTTTTCGGGGTACAGTCCAAGAGACCCAGTACTTC CASSFRGTVQETQYF TRBJ2-5 - few TRBV5-1
TGTGCCAGCAGTCTTGACCGGGCCGGGAGTCAGCCCCAGCATTTT CASSLDRAGSQPQHF TRBJ1-5 - many TRBV28
TGTGCCACCAGCCCGACTAGCGGCCCCCAAGAGACCCAGTACTTC CATSPTSGPQETQYF TRBJ2-5 TRBD2 few TRBV2
TGCAGTGCTGATACTGGGGGGGTAGGCTACACCTTC CSADTGGVGYTF TRBJ1-2 - few TRBV20-1
TGTGCCAGCAGGGCCTCGGGACTCCTCGGAGGCGAGCAGTACTTC CASRASGLLGGEQYF TRBJ2-7 - - TRBV12-3/TRBV12-4
TGTGCCAGCAGAAGATCGGACAGTACGTTCTTC CASRRSDSTFF TRBJ2-1 - - TRBV28
TGTGCCAGCAGTTTGACGGCAGGGGAGCAGTACTTC CASSLTAGEQYF TRBJ2-7 - few TRBV28
TGCAGCGTTCCTTTGGCAGGGCTCACAGATACGCAGTATTTT CSVPLAGLTDTQYF TRBJ2-3 - - TRBV29-1
TGCAGTGCTAGTTGGGGGTTAGGGAATCAGCCCCAGCATTTT CSASWGLGNQPQHF TRBJ1-5 - - TRBV20-1
TGTGCCACCAGTGAAACCGGGACTAGCGAGGGGTACGAGCAGTACTTC CATSETGTSEGYEQYF TRBJ2-7 TRBD2 - TRBV24-1
TGTGCCACCAGTGAACAGGGCCGGGGAGCTTTCTTT CATSEQGRGAFF TRBJ1-1 - few TRBV24-1
TGTGCCAGCAGCCCCTGGGGCAGGACGGACGGCTACACCTTC CASSPWGRTDGYTF TRBJ1-2 - many TRBV11-2